These T cell receptor beta chains were read from a single sample in a study of post-analysis software for immune sequencing data. TCRdb reprocessed the PCR reads via MiXCR and lists one record per CDR3 protein. Among about 430,000 distinct CDR3 sequences listed, approximately 37% were seen once. Sample: blood. The source is a girl aged 2-10 years with multiple sclerosis. The CDR3 runs from the conserved cysteine through the conserved F or W. Fields, in order: J gene, V gene, D gene, clone size, CDR3 protein, CDR3 DNA. The D gene is left open where the match is weak. Rows may omit the clone size; those that give it use once, few, many or a size class.

j_gene: TRBJ2-7; v_gene: TRBV7-2; d_gene: -; abundance: -; CDR3aa: CASSFMASVHEQYF; CDR3nt: TGTGCCAGCAGCTTTATGGCTAGCGTCCACGAGCAGTACTTC
j_gene: TRBJ2-3; v_gene: TRBV12-3/TRBV12-4; d_gene: TRBD1; abundance: -; CDR3aa: CAAGTGGTSTDTQYF; CDR3nt: TGTGCCGCCGGGACAGGGGGCACTAGCACAGATACGCAGTATTTT
j_gene: TRBJ1-4; v_gene: TRBV28; d_gene: -; abundance: -; CDR3aa: CASSPALAAINEKLFF; CDR3nt: TGTGCCAGCAGTCCCGCCCTTGCAGCAATTAATGAAAAACTGTTTTTT
j_gene: TRBJ2-1; v_gene: TRBV10-1; d_gene: -; abundance: -; CDR3aa: CASSPDRSSYNEQFF; CDR3nt: TGCGCCAGCAGCCCTGACAGGAGCTCCTACAATGAGCAGTTCTTC
j_gene: TRBJ2-2; v_gene: TRBV3-1; d_gene: -; abundance: once; CDR3aa: CASSPTVYTGELFF; CDR3nt: TGTGCCAGCAGCCCGACAGTCTACACCGGGGAGCTGTTTTTT
j_gene: TRBJ2-1; v_gene: TRBV7-3; d_gene: -; abundance: many; CDR3aa: CASSSSGTLLNEQFF; CDR3nt: TGTGCCAGCAGCTCGTCCGGGACCCTCTTAAATGAGCAGTTCTTC
j_gene: TRBJ2-1; v_gene: TRBV6-5; d_gene: -; abundance: few; CDR3aa: CASSYSKWSINEQFF; CDR3nt: TGTGCCAGCAGTTACTCAAAGTGGAGCATCAATGAGCAGTTCTTC
j_gene: TRBJ2-3; v_gene: TRBV29-1; d_gene: TRBD2; abundance: few; CDR3aa: CSGYMSGGADTQYF; CDR3nt: TGCAGCGGTTATATGAGCGGGGGAGCAGATACGCAGTATTTT
j_gene: TRBJ2-3; v_gene: TRBV20-1; d_gene: TRBD1; abundance: -; CDR3aa: CSAGTGGDTQYF; CDR3nt: TGCAGTGCTGGGACAGGGGGAGATACGCAGTATTTT
j_gene: TRBJ2-6; v_gene: TRBV6-2/TRBV6-3; d_gene: -; abundance: few; CDR3aa: CASSPPMSSGANVLTF; CDR3nt: TGTGCCAGCAGTCCCCCCATGAGCTCTGGGGCCAACGTCCTGACTTTC
j_gene: TRBJ2-7; v_gene: TRBV29-1; d_gene: -; abundance: -; CDR3aa: CSVCQVTSYEQYF; CDR3nt: TGCAGCGTTTGCCAGGTCACCTCCTACGAGCAGTACTTC
j_gene: TRBJ1-2; v_gene: TRBV29-1; d_gene: TRBD1; abundance: -; CDR3aa: CSVEDGQGAIYGYTF; CDR3nt: TGCAGCGTTGAAGATGGGCAGGGGGCTATCTATGGCTACACCTTC
j_gene: TRBJ1-6; v_gene: TRBV5-6; d_gene: -; abundance: -; CDR3aa: CASSLANYPNSPLHF; CDR3nt: TGTGCCAGCAGCTTGGCCAATTATCCGAATTCACCCCTCCACTTT
j_gene: TRBJ2-5; v_gene: TRBV7-2; d_gene: -; abundance: -; CDR3aa: CASSLAAGAETQYF; CDR3nt: TGTGCCAGCAGCTTAGCGGCAGGGGCTGAGACCCAGTACTTC
j_gene: TRBJ1-2; v_gene: TRBV6-2/TRBV6-3; d_gene: -; abundance: once; CDR3aa: CASSYGGENYGYTF; CDR3nt: TGTGCCAGCAGTTACGGGGGAGAGAACTATGGTTACACCTTC